This TCR beta chain was sequenced for a study of CD8 T cells in ankylosing spondylitis. The CDR3 has 15 residues. V shed 3 bases and J shed 1 base, with 15 bases lying between them. The V gene's germline CDR1 is DFQATT and CDR2 SNEGSKA (reference sequence). Each CDR3 protein gets one entry after TCRdb re-called the 5' RACE reads with MiXCR. This table holds 250,000 or so distinct CDR3 sequences, under 20% found once. This clonotype was sampled from a male donor with ankylosing spondylitis or in good health (not recorded which). The V and J genes are TRBV20-1 and TRBJ2-5; D is possibly TRBD1 or TRBD2 (5 bases each). Sequencing was carried out using blood, either unsorted or a sorted T cell fraction (not recorded which). Written as DNA, the CDR3 is TGCAGTGCTAGCCCTGGGACGTTGGGCCAAGAGACCCAGTACTTC. It is translated as CSASPGTLGQETQYF.